These T cell receptor beta chains were read from a single sample in a study of blood T cells in healthy people across ages. A single record per CDR3 protein comes from TCRdb applying MiXCR to the 5' RACE reads. The table has approximately 940,000 distinct CDR3 sequences, about 44% seen once; the top ten hold 13%. The sequenced sample consisted of blood. The origin of the receptors is a man aged 25-40 years in good health. Each CDR3 is given with its conserved first and last residue. D genes are given only for firm matches. Clone size, where shown, is once, few, many, or a class for clones that have expanded.

v_gene: TRBV7-2
abundance: .
j_gene: TRBJ2-7
d_gene: .
CDR3nt: TGTGCCAGCTCGCATACAGCACTCTCCTACGAGCAGTACTTC
CDR3aa: CASSHTALSYEQYF

v_gene: TRBV24-1
abundance: few
j_gene: TRBJ2-1
d_gene: TRBD2
CDR3nt: TGTGCCACCAGTGAGGGGAGCGGGGCCATGTATGAGCAGTTCTTC
CDR3aa: CATSEGSGAMYEQFF

v_gene: TRBV6-5
abundance: .
j_gene: TRBJ1-2
d_gene: TRBD1
CDR3nt: TGTGCCAGCAGTTATAGACAGGGGGCCCCTGATGGCTACACCTTC
CDR3aa: CASSYRQGAPDGYTF

v_gene: TRBV28
abundance: .
j_gene: TRBJ2-1
d_gene: .
CDR3nt: TGTGCCAGCAGCCCCGAGGGAGAGGTCTACAATGAGCAGTTCTTC
CDR3aa: CASSPEGEVYNEQFF

v_gene: TRBV27
abundance: .
j_gene: TRBJ2-1
d_gene: .
CDR3nt: TGTGCCAGCAGTTCCGCGTCCCCCTACAATGAGCAGTTCTTC
CDR3aa: CASSSASPYNEQFF

v_gene: TRBV18
abundance: .
j_gene: TRBJ2-7
d_gene: .
CDR3nt: TGTGCCAGCTCACCAGGGGAGAGCTCCTACGAGCAGTACTTC
CDR3aa: CASSPGESSYEQYF

v_gene: TRBV10-3
abundance: few
j_gene: TRBJ2-7
d_gene: .
CDR3nt: TGTGCCATCAGTGAGTCGGGCGGGGCGTCCTACGAGCAGTACTTC
CDR3aa: CAISESGGASYEQYF

v_gene: TRBV3-1
abundance: .
j_gene: TRBJ2-3
d_gene: .
CDR3nt: TGTGCCAGCAGCCAAGATTTCGCCACCGGGGATACGCAGTATTTT
CDR3aa: CASSQDFATGDTQYF

v_gene: TRBV11-3
abundance: .
j_gene: TRBJ2-1
d_gene: .
CDR3nt: TGTGCCAGCAGCTTAGGGCTTGCAGGGGGGGACAGCAACTACAATGAGCAGTTCTTC
CDR3aa: CASSLGLAGGDSNYNEQFF

v_gene: TRBV6-5
abundance: .
j_gene: TRBJ1-2
d_gene: .
CDR3nt: TGTGCCAGCAGCCTCACAGGGTACTATGGCTACACCTTC
CDR3aa: CASSLTGYYGYTF

v_gene: TRBV7-6
abundance: .
j_gene: TRBJ1-2
d_gene: TRBD1
CDR3nt: TGTGCCAGCAGCTTAGCACAGGGGGGCCATGGCTACACCTTC
CDR3aa: CASSLAQGGHGYTF

v_gene: TRBV20-1
abundance: .
j_gene: TRBJ2-7
d_gene: .
CDR3nt: TGCAGTGCCAAGCTGGGGGAAATCTACGAGCAGTACTTC
CDR3aa: CSAKLGEIYEQYF

v_gene: TRBV27
abundance: many
j_gene: TRBJ2-7
d_gene: .
CDR3nt: TGTGCCAGCAGTTCGGTCCCTCACATCACCTACGAGCAGTACTTC
CDR3aa: CASSSVPHITYEQYF

v_gene: TRBV20-1
abundance: .
j_gene: TRBJ1-5
d_gene: .
CDR3nt: TGCAGTGCTAGTCCCCAGCCCCAGCATTTT
CDR3aa: CSASPQPQHF

v_gene: TRBV29-1
abundance: .
j_gene: TRBJ1-1
d_gene: .
CDR3nt: TGCAGCGTTGTTCCGTCTGAAGCTTTCTTT
CDR3aa: CSVVPSEAFF

v_gene: TRBV10-3
abundance: few
j_gene: TRBJ2-3
d_gene: TRBD2
CDR3nt: TGTGCCATCAGCCCGGGACTAGGGCCATCAGATACGCAGTATTTT
CDR3aa: CAISPGLGPSDTQYF

v_gene: TRBV7-2
abundance: few
j_gene: TRBJ2-3
d_gene: .
CDR3nt: TGTGCCAGCAGCTTATGGGGAGCGGCACAGTATTTT
CDR3aa: CASSLWGAAQYF

v_gene: TRBV3-1
abundance: .
j_gene: TRBJ2-5
d_gene: TRBD1
CDR3nt: TGTGCCAGCACCTCCACAGGGGGCCCTCAAGAGACCCAGTACTTC
CDR3aa: CASTSTGGPQETQYF

v_gene: TRBV4-1
abundance: many
j_gene: TRBJ2-7
d_gene: TRBD1
CDR3nt: TGCGCCAGCAGCATTACCGGGACAGGGCCTTACGAGCAGTACTTC
CDR3aa: CASSITGTGPYEQYF

v_gene: TRBV12-3/TRBV12-4
abundance: .
j_gene: TRBJ1-1
d_gene: .
CDR3nt: TGTGCCAGCAGTCGGGACTTGCGACTTGAAGCTTTCTTT
CDR3aa: CASSRDLRLEAFF

v_gene: TRBV12-3/TRBV12-4
abundance: .
j_gene: TRBJ2-3
d_gene: .
CDR3nt: TGTGCCAGCAGCACAACAGATATGCAGTATTTT
CDR3aa: CASSTTDMQYF

v_gene: TRBV9
abundance: .
j_gene: TRBJ2-7
d_gene: TRBD2
CDR3nt: TGTGCCAGCAGCGTATATCCACTAGCGGGGGTAAGCTCCTACGAGCAGTACTTC
CDR3aa: CASSVYPLAGVSSYEQYF

v_gene: TRBV3-1
abundance: .
j_gene: TRBJ2-7
d_gene: TRBD1
CDR3nt: TGTGCCAGCAGTCACGGGACAGGAGACTACGAGCAGTACTTC
CDR3aa: CASSHGTGDYEQYF

v_gene: TRBV6-2/TRBV6-3
abundance: .
j_gene: TRBJ2-2
d_gene: TRBD1
CDR3nt: TGTGCCAGCAGTTACTGGGACAGGGCGACCATCACCGGGGAGCTGTTTTTT
CDR3aa: CASSYWDRATITGELFF

v_gene: TRBV21-1
abundance: .
j_gene: TRBJ2-2
d_gene: .
CDR3nt: TGTGCCACCTGGGACAGGGGAAGAGGCGGGGAGCTGTTTTTT
CDR3aa: CATWDRGRGGELFF

v_gene: TRBV5-1
abundance: few
j_gene: TRBJ2-1
d_gene: TRBD2
CDR3nt: TGCGCCAGCAGCTTGGTCCTAGCGGGGGGGCCATCAAATGAGCAGTTCTTC
CDR3aa: CASSLVLAGGPSNEQFF

v_gene: TRBV7-2
abundance: .
j_gene: TRBJ2-2
d_gene: .
CDR3nt: TGTGCCAGCAGCTCCCGTCTCGGGGAGCTGTTTTTT
CDR3aa: CASSSRLGELFF

v_gene: TRBV27
abundance: .
j_gene: TRBJ2-3
d_gene: .
CDR3nt: TGTGCCAGCAGTTTACTCCTCACAGGGACGGTGGTCACAGATACGCAGTATTTT
CDR3aa: CASSLLLTGTVVTDTQYF

v_gene: TRBV10-3
abundance: few
j_gene: TRBJ2-1
d_gene: TRBD2
CDR3nt: TGTGCCATCAGTGAAACGGGACTAGCGGGGTACAATGAGCAGTTCTTC
CDR3aa: CAISETGLAGYNEQFF

v_gene: TRBV2
abundance: few
j_gene: TRBJ2-5
d_gene: .
CDR3nt: TGTGCCAGCAGTGAAGGGGGGGCCCAGTACTTC
CDR3aa: CASSEGGAQYF

v_gene: TRBV5-1
abundance: .
j_gene: TRBJ2-6
d_gene: TRBD1
CDR3nt: TGCGCCAGCAGCTGGGGGGGACAGGGGTCTGGGGCCAACGTCCTGACTTTC
CDR3aa: CASSWGGQGSGANVLTF

v_gene: TRBV18
abundance: .
j_gene: TRBJ1-1
d_gene: .
CDR3nt: TGTGCCAGCTCACCCAGGGCAGGGGAGTCTGAAGCTTTCTTT
CDR3aa: CASSPRAGESEAFF

v_gene: TRBV24-1
abundance: .
j_gene: TRBJ2-1
d_gene: TRBD1
CDR3nt: TGTGCCACCAGTGATTTGCGGCAGACAGGGCCTAGTACCTACAATGAGCAGTTCTTC
CDR3aa: CATSDLRQTGPSTYNEQFF

v_gene: TRBV29-1
abundance: .
j_gene: TRBJ2-3
d_gene: TRBD2
CDR3nt: TGCAGCGTTGAAGATGCGGCGGGGGGGCTATCAGATACGCAGTATTTT
CDR3aa: CSVEDAAGGLSDTQYF

v_gene: TRBV9
abundance: .
j_gene: TRBJ2-1
d_gene: TRBD1
CDR3nt: TGTGCCAGCAGCGTAGGTTACCGGGACAGGGGGGACAATGAGCAGTTCTTC
CDR3aa: CASSVGYRDRGDNEQFF

v_gene: TRBV13
abundance: few
j_gene: TRBJ1-4
d_gene: .
CDR3nt: TGTGCCAGCAGCTTAATGCGGAATAATGAAAAACTGTTTTTT
CDR3aa: CASSLMRNNEKLFF

v_gene: TRBV29-1
abundance: few
j_gene: TRBJ1-4
d_gene: .
CDR3nt: TGCAGCGGCCTGACGGACCCCAATGAAAAACTGTTTTTT
CDR3aa: CSGLTDPNEKLFF

v_gene: TRBV7-2
abundance: many
j_gene: TRBJ2-7
d_gene: .
CDR3nt: TGTGCCAGCAGCAACACCGTCACCTACGAGCAGTACTTC
CDR3aa: CASSNTVTYEQYF

v_gene: TRBV7-2
abundance: .
j_gene: TRBJ2-3
d_gene: .
CDR3nt: TGTGCCAGCAGCTTAGCTGACCTATGGGGAGATACGCAGTATTTT
CDR3aa: CASSLADLWGDTQYF

v_gene: TRBV28
abundance: .
j_gene: TRBJ1-1
d_gene: TRBD1
CDR3nt: TGTGCCAGCAGTGGCAATGACAGGGCGGTCCTGACAGCTTTCTTT
CDR3aa: CASSGNDRAVLTAFF

v_gene: TRBV27
abundance: .
j_gene: TRBJ2-1
d_gene: TRBD1
CDR3nt: TGTGCCAGCAGTTTATCGGGACAGGTGTGGGATGAGCAGTTCTTC
CDR3aa: CASSLSGQVWDEQFF

v_gene: TRBV11-2
abundance: .
j_gene: TRBJ2-2
d_gene: .
CDR3nt: TGTGCCAGCAGCCCCGGGGGTTTGGGCGCGTACACCGGGGAGCTGTTTTTT
CDR3aa: CASSPGGLGAYTGELFF